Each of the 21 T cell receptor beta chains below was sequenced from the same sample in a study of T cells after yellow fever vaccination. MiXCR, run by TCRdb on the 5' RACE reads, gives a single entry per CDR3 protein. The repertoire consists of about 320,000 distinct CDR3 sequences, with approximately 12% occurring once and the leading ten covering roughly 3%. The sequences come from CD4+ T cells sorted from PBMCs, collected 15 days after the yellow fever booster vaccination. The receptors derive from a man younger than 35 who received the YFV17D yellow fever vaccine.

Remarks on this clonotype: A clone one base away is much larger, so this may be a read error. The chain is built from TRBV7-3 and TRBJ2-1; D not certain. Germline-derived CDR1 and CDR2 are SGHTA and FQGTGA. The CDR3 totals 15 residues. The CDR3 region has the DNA TGTGCCAGCAGCTTCGGGCCCGTTTCCTGCAATGAGCAGTTCTTC. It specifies CASSFGPVSCNEQFF.

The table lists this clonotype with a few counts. As DNA, the CDR3 is TGTGCCAGCAGCCGGGGTGCGGGGACCTCCTACAATGAGCAGTTCTTC. It specifies CASSRGAGTSYNEQFF. The chain joins TRBV5-8 to TRBJ2-1, with a weak D call TRBD2 (6 bases). Germline V gene lookup returns CDR1 SGHTS and CDR2 YDEGEE. The CDR3 has 16 amino acids. V was cut by 4 bases and J by 0 bases, with 14 bases left in between.

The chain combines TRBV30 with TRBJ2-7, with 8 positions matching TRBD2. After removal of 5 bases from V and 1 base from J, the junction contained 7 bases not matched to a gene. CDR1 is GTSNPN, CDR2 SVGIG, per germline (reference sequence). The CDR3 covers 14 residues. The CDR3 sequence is CAWEKSGGSYEQYF. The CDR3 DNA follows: TGTGCCTGGGAGAAGAGCGGGGGATCCTACGAGCAGTACTTC. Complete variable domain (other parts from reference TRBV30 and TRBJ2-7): SQTIHQWPATLVQPVGSPLSLECTVEGTSNPNLYWYRQAAGRGLQLLFYSVGIGQISSEVPQNLSASRPQDRQFILSSKKLLLSDSGFYLCAWEKSGGSYEQYFGPGTRLTVT.

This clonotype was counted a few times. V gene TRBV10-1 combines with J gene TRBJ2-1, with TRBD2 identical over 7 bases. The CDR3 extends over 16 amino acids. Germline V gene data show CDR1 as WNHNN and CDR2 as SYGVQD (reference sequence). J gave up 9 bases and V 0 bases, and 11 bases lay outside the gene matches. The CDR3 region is CASSESRTRGLVEQFF. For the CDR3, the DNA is TGCGCCAGCAGTGAGTCCAGGACTAGGGGCCTGGTTGAGCAGTTCTTC.

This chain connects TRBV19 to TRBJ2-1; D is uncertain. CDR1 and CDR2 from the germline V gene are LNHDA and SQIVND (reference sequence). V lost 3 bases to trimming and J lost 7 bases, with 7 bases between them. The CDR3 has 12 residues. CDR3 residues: CASSIFANEQFF. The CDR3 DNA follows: TGTGCCAGTAGTATCTTTGCGAATGAGCAGTTCTTC.

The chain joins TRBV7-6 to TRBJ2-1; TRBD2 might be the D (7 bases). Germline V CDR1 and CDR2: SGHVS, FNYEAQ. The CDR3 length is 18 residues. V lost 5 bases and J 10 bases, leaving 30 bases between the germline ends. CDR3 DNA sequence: TGTGCCAGCAGCCTGCGGACAGCCCCCCTAGGTGGACTAGGCGAGCAGTTCTTC. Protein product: CASSLRTAPLGGLGEQFF.

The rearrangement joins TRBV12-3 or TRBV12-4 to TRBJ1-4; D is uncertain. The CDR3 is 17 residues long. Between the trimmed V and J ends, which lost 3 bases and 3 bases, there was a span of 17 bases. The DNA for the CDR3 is TGTGCCAGCAGTTTCTACCGCTGGTCCTTATCTAATGAAAAACTGTTTTTT. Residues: CASSFYRWSLSNEKLFF.

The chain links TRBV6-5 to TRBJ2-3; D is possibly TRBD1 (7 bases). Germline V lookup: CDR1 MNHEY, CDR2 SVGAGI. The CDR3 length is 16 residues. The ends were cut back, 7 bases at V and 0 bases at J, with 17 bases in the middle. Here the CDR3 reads CASIGRPGGSTDTQYF. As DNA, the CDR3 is TGTGCCAGCATCGGTCGTCCAGGGGGGAGCACAGATACGCAGTATTTT.

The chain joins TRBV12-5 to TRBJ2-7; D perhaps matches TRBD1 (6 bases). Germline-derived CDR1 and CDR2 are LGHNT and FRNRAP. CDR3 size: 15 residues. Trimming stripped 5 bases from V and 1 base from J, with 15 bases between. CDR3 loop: CASGRTGSQSYEQYV. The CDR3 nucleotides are TGTGCTAGTGGTAGAACAGGGAGTCAGTCCTACGAGCAGTACGTC.

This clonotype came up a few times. In DNA form, the CDR3 reads TGCGCCAGCAGTGCTCACAACAGGGGGGCTAATCAGCCCCAGCATTTT. This encodes CASSAHNRGANQPQHF. This rearrangement joins TRBV10-2 to TRBJ1-5; 8 nucleotides align to TRBD1. Germline V CDR1 and CDR2: WSHSY, SAAADI. V was clipped by 4 bases and J by 4 bases; unmatched bases: 9. CDR3 size: 16 residues.

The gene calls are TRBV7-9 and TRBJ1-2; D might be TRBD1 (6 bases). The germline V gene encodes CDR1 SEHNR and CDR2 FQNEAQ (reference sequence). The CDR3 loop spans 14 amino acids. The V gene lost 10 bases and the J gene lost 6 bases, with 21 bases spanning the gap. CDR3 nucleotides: TGTGCCACCGGAGGGGGGCCTGGAAGAGATGGCTACACCTTC. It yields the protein CATGGGPGRDGYTF. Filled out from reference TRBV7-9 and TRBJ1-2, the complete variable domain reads DTGVSQNPRHKITKRGQNVTFRCDPISEHNRLYWYRQTLGQGPEFLTYFQNEAQLEKSRLLSDRFSAERPKGSFSTLEIQRTEQGDSAMYLCATGGGPGRDGYTFGSGTRLTVV.

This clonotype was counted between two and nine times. The chain's CDR3 is CASGLDIQYF. For the CDR3, the DNA is TGTGCCAGCGGTTTGGACATTCAGTACTTC. The chain links TRBV2 to TRBJ2-4, with D unresolved. This CDR3 contains 10 residues. The V end lost 8 bases, the J end lost 8 bases, and 7 bases lay between the germline ends. In germline, CDR1 is SNHLY, CDR2 FYNNEI.

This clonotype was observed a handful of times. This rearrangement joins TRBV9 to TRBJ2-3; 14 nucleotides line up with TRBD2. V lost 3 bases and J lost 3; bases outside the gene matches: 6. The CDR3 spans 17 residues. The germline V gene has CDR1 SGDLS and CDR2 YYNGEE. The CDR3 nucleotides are TGTGCCAGCAGCGGGACTAGCGGGGGGACCGGGACAGATACGCAGTATTTT. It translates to CASSGTSGGTGTDTQYF. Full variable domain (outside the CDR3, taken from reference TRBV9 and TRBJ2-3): DSGVTQTPKHLITATGQRVTLRCSPRSGDLSVYWYQQSLDQGLQFLIQYYNGEERAKGNILERFSAQQFPDLHSELNLSSLELGDSALYFCASSGTSGGTGTDTQYFGPGTRLTVL.

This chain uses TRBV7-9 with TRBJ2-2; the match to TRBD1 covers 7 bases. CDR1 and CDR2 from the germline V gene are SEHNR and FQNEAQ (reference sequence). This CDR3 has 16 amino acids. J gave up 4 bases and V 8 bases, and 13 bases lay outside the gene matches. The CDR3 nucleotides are TGTGCCAGCGGACCACCGGGACAGAGAAGCACCGGGGAGCTGTTTTTT. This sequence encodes CASGPPGQRSTGELFF.

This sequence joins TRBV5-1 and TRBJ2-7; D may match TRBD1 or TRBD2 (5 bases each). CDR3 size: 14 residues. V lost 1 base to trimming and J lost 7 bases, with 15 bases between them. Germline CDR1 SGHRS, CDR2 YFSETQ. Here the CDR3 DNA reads TGCGCCAGCAGCTTGCTAGGGACGGAAGGTGAGCAGTACTTC. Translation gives CASSLLGTEGEQYF.

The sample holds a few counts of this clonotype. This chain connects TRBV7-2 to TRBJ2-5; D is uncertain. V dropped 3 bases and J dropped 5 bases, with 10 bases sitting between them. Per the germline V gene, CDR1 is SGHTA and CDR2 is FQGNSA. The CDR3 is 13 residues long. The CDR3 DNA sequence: TGTGCCAGCAGCTTCGCCAGGAGCGAGACCCAGTACTTC. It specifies CASSFARSETQYF.

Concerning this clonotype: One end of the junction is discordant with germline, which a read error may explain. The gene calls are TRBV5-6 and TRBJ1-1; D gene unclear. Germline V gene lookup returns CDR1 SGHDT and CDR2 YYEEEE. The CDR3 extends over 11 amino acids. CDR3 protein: CASSFGYEVFF. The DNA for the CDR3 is TGTGCCAGCAGCTTCGGGTATGAAGTTTTCTTT.

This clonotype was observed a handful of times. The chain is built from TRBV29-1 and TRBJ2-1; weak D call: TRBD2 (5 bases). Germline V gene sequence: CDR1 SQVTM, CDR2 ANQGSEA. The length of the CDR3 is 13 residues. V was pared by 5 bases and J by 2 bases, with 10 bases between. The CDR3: CSVPGITYNEQFF. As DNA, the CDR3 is TGCAGCGTTCCGGGGATCACCTACAATGAGCAGTTCTTC.

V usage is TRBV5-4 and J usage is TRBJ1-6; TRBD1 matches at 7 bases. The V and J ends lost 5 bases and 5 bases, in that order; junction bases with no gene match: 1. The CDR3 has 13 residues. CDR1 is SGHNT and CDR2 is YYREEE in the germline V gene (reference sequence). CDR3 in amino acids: CASRDRNNSPLHF. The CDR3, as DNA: TGTGCCAGCAGGGACAGGAATAATTCACCCCTCCACTTT.

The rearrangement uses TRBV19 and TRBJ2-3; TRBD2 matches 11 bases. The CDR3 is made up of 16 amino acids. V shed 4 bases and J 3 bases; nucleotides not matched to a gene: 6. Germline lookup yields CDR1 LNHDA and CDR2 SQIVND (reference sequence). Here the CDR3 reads CASSTIAGGITDTQYF. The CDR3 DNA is TGTGCCAGTAGTACCATAGCGGGGGGGATAACAGATACGCAGTATTTT. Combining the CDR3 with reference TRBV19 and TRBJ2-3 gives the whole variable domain DGGITQSPKYLFRKEGQNVTLSCEQNLNHDAMYWYRQDPGQGLRLIYYSQIVNDFQKGDIAEGYSVSREKKESFPLTVTSAQKNPTAFYLCASSTIAGGITDTQYFGPGTRLTVL.

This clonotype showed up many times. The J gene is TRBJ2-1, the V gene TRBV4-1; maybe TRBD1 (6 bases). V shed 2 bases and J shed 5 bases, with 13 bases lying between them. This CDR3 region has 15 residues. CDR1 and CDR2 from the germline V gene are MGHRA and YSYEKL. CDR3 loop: CASSQRGSRDNEQFF. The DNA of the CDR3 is TGCGCCAGCAGCCAAAGGGGGTCTAGAGACAATGAGCAGTTCTTC.